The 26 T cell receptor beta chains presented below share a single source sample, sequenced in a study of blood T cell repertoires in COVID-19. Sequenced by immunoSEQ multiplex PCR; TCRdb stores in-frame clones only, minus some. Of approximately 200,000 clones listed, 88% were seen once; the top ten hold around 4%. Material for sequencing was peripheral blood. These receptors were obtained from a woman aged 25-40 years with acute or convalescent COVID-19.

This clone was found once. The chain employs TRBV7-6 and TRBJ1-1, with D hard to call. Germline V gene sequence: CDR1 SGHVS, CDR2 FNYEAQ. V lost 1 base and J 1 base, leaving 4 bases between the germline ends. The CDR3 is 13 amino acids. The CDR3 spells CASSLEQNTEAFF. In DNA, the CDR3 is TGTGCCAGCAGCTTAGAACAGAACACTGAAGCTTTCTTT.

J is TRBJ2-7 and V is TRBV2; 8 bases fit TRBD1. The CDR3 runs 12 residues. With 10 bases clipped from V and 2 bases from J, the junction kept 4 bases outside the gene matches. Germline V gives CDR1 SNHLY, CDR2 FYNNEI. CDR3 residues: CATRQGPYEQYF. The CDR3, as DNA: TGTGCCACCAGACAGGGGCCCTACGAGCAGTACTTC.

In DNA form, the CDR3 reads TGTGCCAGCTCAAACAGGGTCTCGTTAGAGACCCAGTACTTC. Translated: CASSNRVSLETQYF. V usage is TRBV11-2 and J usage is TRBJ2-5, with a tentative D call TRBD1 (6 bases). V was trimmed by 8 bases and J by 4 bases, leaving 17 bases between them. The germline gives CDR1 SGHAT, CDR2 FQNNGV. The CDR3 sequence is 14 residues long.

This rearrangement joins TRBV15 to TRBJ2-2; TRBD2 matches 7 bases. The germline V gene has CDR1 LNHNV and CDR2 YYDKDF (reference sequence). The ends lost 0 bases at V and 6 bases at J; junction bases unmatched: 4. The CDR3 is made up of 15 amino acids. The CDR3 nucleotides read TGTGCCACCAGCAGAGACTTAGGACTAGCCGGGGAGCTGTTTTTT. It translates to CATSRDLGLAGELFF. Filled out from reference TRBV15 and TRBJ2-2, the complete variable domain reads DAMVIQNPRYQVTQFGKPVTLSCSQTLNHNVMYWYQQKSSQAPKLLFHYYDKDFNNEADTPDNFQSRRPNTSFCFLDIRSPGLGDTAMYLCATSRDLGLAGELFFGEGSRLTVL.

CDR3 DNA sequence: TGCAGTGCTAGTGGGGGTTTAGTGGACAGAAATCAGCCCCAGCATTTT. It yields the protein CSASGGLVDRNQPQHF. V gene TRBV20-1 combines with J gene TRBJ1-5; maybe TRBD1 (6 bases). Per the germline V gene, CDR1 is DFQATT and CDR2 is SNEGSKA (reference sequence). This CDR3 is 16 amino acids long. V was cut by 3 bases and J by 4 bases, with 19 bases left in between.

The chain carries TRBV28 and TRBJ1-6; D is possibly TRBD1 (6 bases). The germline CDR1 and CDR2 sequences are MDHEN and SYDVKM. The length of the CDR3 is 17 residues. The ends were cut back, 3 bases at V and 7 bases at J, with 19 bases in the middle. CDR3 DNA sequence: TGTGCCAGCAGTTTTTCGGGAAGCGAGGGGGGGAATTCACCCCTCCACTTT. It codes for CASSFSGSEGGNSPLHF.

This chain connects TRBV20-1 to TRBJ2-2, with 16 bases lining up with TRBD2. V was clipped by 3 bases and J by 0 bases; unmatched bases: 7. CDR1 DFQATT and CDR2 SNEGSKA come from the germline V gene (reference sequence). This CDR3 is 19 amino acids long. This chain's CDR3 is CSASSGLAGGPANTGELFF. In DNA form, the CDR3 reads TGCAGTGCTAGTTCGGGACTAGCGGGAGGGCCTGCGAACACCGGGGAGCTGTTTTTT.

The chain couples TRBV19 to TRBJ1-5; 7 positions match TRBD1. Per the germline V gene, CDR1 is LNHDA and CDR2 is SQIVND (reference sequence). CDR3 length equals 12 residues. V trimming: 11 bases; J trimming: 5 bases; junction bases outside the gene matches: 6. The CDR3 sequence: CAAGGTYQPQHF. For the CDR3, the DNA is TGTGCCGCAGGGGGTACCTATCAGCCCCAGCATTTT.

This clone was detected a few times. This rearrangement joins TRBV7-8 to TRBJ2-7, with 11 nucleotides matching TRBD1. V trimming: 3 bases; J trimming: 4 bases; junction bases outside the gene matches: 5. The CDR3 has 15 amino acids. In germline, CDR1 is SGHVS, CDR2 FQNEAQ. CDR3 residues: CASSLYGTGGYEQYF. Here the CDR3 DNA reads TGTGCCAGCAGCTTGTACGGGACAGGGGGATACGAGCAGTACTTC.

Here the CDR3 reads CASSYAREQFF. For the CDR3, the DNA is TGTGCCAGCAGTTATGCGCGTGAGCAGTTCTTC. This chain links TRBV6-2 or TRBV6-3 with TRBJ2-1; no clear D gene. V lost 3 bases and J 9 bases, leaving 6 bases between the germline ends. CDR3 length: 11 residues. Germline V gives CDR1 MNHEY, CDR2 SVGEGT.

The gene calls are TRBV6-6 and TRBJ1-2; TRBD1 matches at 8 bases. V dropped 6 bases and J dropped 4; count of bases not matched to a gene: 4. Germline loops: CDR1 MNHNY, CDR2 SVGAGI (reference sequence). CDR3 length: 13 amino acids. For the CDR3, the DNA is TGTGCCAGCAGCAGACAGGGGACCTATGGCTACACCTTC. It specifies CASSRQGTYGYTF.

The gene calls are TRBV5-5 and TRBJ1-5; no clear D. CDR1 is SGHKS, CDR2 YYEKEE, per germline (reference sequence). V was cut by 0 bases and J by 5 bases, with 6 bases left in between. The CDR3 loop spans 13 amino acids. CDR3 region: CASSLEAYQPQHF. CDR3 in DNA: TGTGCCAGCAGCTTGGAAGCCTATCAGCCCCAGCATTTT.

The CDR3 bases are TGCGCCAGCAGTCAATCTGCGGGAGGGAGATACGAGCAGTACTTC. Its translation is CASSQSAGGRYEQYF. This sequence joins TRBV23-1 and TRBJ2-7; 9 bases agree with TRBD2. TRBV23-1 is an ORF; its function is uncertain. The CDR3 runs 15 residues. The trim removed 0 bases at V and 4 bases at J, leaving 4 bases unmatched.

CDR3 amino acids: CASSFTGDSSYEQYF. DNA of the CDR3: TGTGCCAGCAGCTTTACGGGGGACAGCTCCTACGAGCAGTACTTC. The chain is built from TRBV11-2 and TRBJ2-7; D is perhaps TRBD1 (7 bases). With 3 bases removed from V and 0 bases from J, the gap between germline ends came to 12 bases. This CDR3 has 15 residues. Germline assignment: CDR1 SGHAT and CDR2 FQNNGV.

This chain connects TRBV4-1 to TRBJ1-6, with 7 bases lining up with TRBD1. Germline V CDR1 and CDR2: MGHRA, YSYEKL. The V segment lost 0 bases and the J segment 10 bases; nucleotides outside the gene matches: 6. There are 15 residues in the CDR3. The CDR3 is CASSQDQGVRSPLHF. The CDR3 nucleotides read TGCGCCAGCAGCCAAGATCAGGGGGTGAGATCACCCCTCCACTTT.

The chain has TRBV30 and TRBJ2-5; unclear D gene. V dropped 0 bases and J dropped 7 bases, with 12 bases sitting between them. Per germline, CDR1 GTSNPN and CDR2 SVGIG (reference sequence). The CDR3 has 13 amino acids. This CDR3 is CAWSVLSPGTQYF. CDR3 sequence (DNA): TGTGCCTGGAGTGTACTTAGTCCCGGGACCCAGTACTTC.

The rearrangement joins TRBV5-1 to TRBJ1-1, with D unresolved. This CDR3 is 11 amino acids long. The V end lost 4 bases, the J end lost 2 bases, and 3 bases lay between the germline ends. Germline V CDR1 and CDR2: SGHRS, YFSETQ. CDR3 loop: CASSLNTEAFF. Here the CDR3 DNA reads TGCGCCAGCAGCCTTAACACTGAAGCTTTCTTT.

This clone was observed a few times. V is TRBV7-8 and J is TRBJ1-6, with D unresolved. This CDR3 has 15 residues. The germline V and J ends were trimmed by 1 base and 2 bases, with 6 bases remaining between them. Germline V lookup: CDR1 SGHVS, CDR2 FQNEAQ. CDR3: CASSLDVAYNSPLHF. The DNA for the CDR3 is TGTGCCAGCAGCTTAGATGTCGCCTATAATTCACCCCTCCACTTT.

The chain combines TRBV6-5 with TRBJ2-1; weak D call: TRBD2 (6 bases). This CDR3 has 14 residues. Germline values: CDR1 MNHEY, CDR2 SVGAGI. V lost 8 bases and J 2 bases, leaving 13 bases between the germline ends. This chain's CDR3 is CASGRGKAYNEQFF. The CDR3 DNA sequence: TGTGCCAGCGGTCGGGGGAAGGCCTACAATGAGCAGTTCTTC.

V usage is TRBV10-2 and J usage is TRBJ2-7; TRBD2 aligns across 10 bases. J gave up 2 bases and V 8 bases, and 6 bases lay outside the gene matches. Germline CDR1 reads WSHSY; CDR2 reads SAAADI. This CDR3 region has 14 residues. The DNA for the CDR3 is TGCGCCAGCGGTACTAGCGGGGAGACCTACGAGCAGTACTTC. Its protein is CASGTSGETYEQYF.

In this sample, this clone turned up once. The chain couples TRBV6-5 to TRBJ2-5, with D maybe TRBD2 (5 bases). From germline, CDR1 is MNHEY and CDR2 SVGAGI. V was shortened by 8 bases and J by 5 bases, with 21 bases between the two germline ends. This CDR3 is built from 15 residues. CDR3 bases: TGTGCCAGCGCTCAAGCCAGGACCGGCGGGGAGACCCAGTACTTC. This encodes CASAQARTGGETQYF.

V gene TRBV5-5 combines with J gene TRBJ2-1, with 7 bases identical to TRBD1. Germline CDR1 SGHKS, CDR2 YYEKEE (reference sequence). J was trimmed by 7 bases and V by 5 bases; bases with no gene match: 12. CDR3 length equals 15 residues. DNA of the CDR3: TGTGCCAGCAGTGCTACCCCGGGACAGCAAAATGAGCAGTTCTTC. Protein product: CASSATPGQQNEQFF.

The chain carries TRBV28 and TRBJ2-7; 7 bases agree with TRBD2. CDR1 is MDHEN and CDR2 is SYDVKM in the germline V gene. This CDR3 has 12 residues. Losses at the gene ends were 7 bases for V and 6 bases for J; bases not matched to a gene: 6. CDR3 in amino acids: CASTETGGEQYF. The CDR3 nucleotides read TGTGCCAGCACCGAGACGGGGGGCGAGCAGTACTTC.

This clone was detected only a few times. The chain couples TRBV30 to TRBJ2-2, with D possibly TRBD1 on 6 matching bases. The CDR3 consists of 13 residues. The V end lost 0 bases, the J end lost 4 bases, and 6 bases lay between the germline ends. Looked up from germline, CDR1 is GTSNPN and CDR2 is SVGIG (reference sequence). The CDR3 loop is CAWSVQGTGELFF. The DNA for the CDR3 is TGTGCCTGGAGTGTACAGGGCACCGGGGAGCTGTTTTTT.

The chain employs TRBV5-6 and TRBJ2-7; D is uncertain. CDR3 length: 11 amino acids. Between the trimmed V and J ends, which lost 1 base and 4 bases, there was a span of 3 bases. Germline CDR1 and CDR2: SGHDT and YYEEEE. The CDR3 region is CASSLYYEQYF. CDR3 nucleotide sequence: TGTGCCAGCAGCTTGTATTACGAGCAGTACTTC.

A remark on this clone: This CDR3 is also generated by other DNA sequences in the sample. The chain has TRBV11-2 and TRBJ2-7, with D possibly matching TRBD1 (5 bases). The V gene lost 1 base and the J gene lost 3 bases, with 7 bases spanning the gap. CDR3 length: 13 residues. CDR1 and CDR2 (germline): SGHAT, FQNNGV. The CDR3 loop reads CASSLGQNYEQYF. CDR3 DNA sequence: TGTGCCAGCAGCTTAGGACAGAACTACGAGCAGTACTTC. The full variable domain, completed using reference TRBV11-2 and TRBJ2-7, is EAGVAQSPRYKIIEKRQSVAFWCNPISGHATLYWYQQILGQGPKLLIQFQNNGVVDDSQLPKDRFSAERLKGVDSTLKIQPAKLEDSAVYLCASSLGQNYEQYFGPGTRLTVT.